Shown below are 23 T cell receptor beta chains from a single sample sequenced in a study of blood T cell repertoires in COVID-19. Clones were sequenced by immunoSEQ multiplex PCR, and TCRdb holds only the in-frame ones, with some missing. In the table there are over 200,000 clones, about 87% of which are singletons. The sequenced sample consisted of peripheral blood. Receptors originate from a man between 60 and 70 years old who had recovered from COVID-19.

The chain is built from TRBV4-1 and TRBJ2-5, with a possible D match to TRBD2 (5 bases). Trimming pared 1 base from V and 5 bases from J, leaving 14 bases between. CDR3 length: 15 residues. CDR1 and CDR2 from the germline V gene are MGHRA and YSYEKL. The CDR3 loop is CASSQGWSSSETQYF. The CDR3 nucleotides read TGCGCCAGCAGCCAAGGTTGGTCTTCTAGCGAGACCCAGTACTTC.

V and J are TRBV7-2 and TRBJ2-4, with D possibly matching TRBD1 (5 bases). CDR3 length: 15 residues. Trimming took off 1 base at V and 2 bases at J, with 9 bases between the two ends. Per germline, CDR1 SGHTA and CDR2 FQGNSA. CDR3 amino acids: CASSLVSGTKNIQYF. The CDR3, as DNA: TGTGCCAGCAGCTTAGTTTCAGGGACCAAAAACATTCAGTACTTC.

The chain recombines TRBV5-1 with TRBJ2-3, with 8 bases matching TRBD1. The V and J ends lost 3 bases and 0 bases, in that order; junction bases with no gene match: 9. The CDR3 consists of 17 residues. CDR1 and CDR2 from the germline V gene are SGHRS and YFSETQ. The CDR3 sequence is CASSSLDRAISTDTQYF. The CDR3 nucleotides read TGCGCCAGCAGCTCCCTGGACAGGGCCATTAGCACAGATACGCAGTATTTT.

The CDR3 reads CASSDLGQSKSPLHF. The DNA of the CDR3 is TGTGCCAGCTCCGACCTGGGGCAGTCAAAGTCACCCCTCCACTTT. This chain links TRBV6-6 with TRBJ1-6; TRBD1 is a possible D gene (5 bases). Trimming took 8 bases from V and 10 from J, leaving 21 bases between them. Germline lookup yields CDR1 MNHNY and CDR2 SVGAGI (reference sequence). The CDR3 is 15 residues long.

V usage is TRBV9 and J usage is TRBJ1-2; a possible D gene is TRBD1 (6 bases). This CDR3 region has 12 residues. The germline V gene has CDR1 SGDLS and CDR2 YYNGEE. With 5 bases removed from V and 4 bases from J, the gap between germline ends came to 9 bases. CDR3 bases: TGTGCCAGCAGGACAGGTGGCTATGGCTACACCTTC. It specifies CASRTGGYGYTF.

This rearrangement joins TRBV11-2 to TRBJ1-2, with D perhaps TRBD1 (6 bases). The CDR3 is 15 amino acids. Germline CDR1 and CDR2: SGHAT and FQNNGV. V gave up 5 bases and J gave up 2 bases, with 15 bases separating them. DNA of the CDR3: TGTGCCAGCAGCAACCCCCGGACAGAAAACTATGGCTACACCTTC. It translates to CASSNPRTENYGYTF. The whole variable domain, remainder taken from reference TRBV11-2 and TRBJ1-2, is EAGVAQSPRYKIIEKRQSVAFWCNPISGHATLYWYQQILGQGPKLLIQFQNNGVVDDSQLPKDRFSAERLKGVDSTLKIQPAKLEDSAVYLCASSNPRTENYGYTFGSGTRLTVV.

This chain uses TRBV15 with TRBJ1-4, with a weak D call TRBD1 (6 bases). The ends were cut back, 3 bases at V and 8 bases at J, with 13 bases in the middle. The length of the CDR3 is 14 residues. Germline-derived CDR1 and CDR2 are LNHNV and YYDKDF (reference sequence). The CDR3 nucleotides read TGTGCCACCAGCAGGAGAGGGGGTTGGGAAAAACTGTTTTTT. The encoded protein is CATSRRGGWEKLFF. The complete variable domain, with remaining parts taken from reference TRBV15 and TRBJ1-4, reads DAMVIQNPRYQVTQFGKPVTLSCSQTLNHNVMYWYQQKSSQAPKLLFHYYDKDFNNEADTPDNFQSRRPNTSFCFLDIRSPGLGDTAMYLCATSRRGGWEKLFFGSGTQLSVL.

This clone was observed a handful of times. The CDR3 DNA sequence: TGTGCCAGCAGCGTAAACTGGGGCCCAAACTATGAGCAGTTCTTC. This translates into CASSVNWGPNYEQFF. The chain has TRBV9 and TRBJ2-1, with D maybe TRBD1 (5 bases). This CDR3 has 15 amino acids. The germline CDR1 and CDR2 sequences are SGDLS and YYNGEE. V was cut by 1 base and J by 8 bases, with 16 bases left in between.

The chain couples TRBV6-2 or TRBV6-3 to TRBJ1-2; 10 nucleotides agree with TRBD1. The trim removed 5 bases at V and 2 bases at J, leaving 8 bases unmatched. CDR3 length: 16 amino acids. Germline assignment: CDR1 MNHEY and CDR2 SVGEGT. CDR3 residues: CASSNLGTGDNYGYTF. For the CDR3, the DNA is TGTGCCAGCAGTAACCTCGGGACAGGGGACAACTATGGCTACACCTTC.

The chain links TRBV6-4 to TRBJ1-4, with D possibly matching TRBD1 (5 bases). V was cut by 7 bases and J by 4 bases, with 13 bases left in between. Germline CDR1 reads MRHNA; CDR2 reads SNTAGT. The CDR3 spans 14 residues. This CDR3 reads CASTRQILNEKLFF. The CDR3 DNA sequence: TGTGCCAGCACCCGACAGATCCTTAATGAAAAACTGTTTTTT.

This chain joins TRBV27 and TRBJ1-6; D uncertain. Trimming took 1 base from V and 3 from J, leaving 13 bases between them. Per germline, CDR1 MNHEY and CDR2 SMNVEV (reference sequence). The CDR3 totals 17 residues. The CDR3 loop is CASSLLSRISYNSPLHF. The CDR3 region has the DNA TGTGCCAGCAGTTTATTGTCCAGGATAAGCTATAATTCACCCCTCCACTTT.

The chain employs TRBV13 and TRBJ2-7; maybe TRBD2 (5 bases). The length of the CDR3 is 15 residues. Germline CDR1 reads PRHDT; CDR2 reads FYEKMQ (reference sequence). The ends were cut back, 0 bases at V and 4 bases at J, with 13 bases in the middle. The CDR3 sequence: CASSLGGISLYEQYF. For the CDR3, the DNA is TGTGCCAGCAGCTTAGGCGGGATCTCCCTTTACGAGCAGTACTTC. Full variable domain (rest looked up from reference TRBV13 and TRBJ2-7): AAGVIQSPRHLIKEKRETATLKCYPIPRHDTVYWYQQGPGQDPQFLISFYEKMQSDKGSIPDRFSAQQFSDYHSELNMSSLELGDSALYFCASSLGGISLYEQYFGPGTRLTVT.

For the CDR3, the DNA is TGTGCCACTGAGACAGGTTTAAGCAGCTCTGGGGCCAACGTCCTGACTTTC. This codes for CATETGLSSSGANVLTF. The chain carries TRBV19 and TRBJ2-6, with TRBD1 as a possible D gene (6 bases). CDR1 LNHDA and CDR2 SQIVND come from the germline V gene (reference sequence). CDR3 length: 17 residues. Trimming took off 10 bases at V and 0 bases at J, with 19 bases between the two ends.

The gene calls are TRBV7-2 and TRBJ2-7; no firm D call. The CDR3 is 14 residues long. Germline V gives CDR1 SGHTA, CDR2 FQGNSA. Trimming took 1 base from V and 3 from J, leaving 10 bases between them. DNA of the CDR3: TGTGCCAGCAGCTTAGGTCGGGTCGACTACGAGCAGTACTTC. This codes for CASSLGRVDYEQYF.

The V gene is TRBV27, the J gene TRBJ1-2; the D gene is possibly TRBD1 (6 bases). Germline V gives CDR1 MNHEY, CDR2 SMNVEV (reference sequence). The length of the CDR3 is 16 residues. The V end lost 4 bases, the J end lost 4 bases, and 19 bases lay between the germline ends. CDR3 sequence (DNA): TGTGCCAGCAGTTCGGAATACCCAGGGGAGGGCTATGGCTACACCTTC. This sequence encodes CASSSEYPGEGYGYTF.

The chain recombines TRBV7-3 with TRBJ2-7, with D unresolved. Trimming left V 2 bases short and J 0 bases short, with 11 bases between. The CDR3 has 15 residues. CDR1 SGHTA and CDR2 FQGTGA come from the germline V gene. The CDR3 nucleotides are TGTGCCAGCAGCTTATCGCACGGTAGCTCCTACGAGCAGTACTTC. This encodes CASSLSHGSSYEQYF.

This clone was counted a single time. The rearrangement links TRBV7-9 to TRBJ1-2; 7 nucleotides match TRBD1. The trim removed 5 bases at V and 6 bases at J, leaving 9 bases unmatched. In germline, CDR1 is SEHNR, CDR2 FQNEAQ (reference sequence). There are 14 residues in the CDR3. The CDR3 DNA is TGTGCCAGCAGCCTACTGACAGGGACGGATGGCTACACCTTC. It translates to CASSLLTGTDGYTF.

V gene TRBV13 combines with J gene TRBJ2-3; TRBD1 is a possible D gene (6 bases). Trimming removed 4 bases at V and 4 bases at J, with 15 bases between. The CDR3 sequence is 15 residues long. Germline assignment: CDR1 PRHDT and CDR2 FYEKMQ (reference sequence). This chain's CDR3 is CASSSILQGSDTQYF. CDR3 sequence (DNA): TGTGCCAGCAGCTCAATCCTACAGGGTTCAGATACGCAGTATTTT.

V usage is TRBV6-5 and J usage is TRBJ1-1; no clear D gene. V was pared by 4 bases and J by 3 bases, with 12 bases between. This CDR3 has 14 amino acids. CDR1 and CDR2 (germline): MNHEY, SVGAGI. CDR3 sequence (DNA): TGTGCCAGCAGTTTACAGCTGAAATACACTGAAGCTTTCTTT. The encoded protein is CASSLQLKYTEAFF.

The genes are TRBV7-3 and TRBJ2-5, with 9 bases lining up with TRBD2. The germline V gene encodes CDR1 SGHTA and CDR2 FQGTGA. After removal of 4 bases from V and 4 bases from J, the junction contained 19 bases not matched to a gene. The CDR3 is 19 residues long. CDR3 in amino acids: CASSSRVVGTSKFGETQYF. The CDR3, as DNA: TGTGCCAGCAGCTCCAGGGTTGTCGGGACTAGCAAGTTTGGAGAGACCCAGTACTTC.

The DNA of the CDR3 is TGTGCCATCAGTGAGTCGAAGGGGGCGCATAGTCAGCCCCAGCATTTT. This codes for CAISESKGAHSQPQHF. This chain links TRBV10-3 with TRBJ1-5, with 7 bases matching TRBD1. V was clipped by 0 bases and J by 6 bases; unmatched bases: 8. This CDR3 is built from 16 residues. Germline assignment: CDR1 ENHRY and CDR2 SYGVKD.

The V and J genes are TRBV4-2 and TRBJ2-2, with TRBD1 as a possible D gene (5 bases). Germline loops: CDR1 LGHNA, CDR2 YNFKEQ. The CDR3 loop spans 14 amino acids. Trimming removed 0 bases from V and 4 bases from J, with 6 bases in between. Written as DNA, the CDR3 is TGTGCCAGCAGCCAAGAGGGGCTCACCGGGGAGCTGTTTTTT. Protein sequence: CASSQEGLTGELFF.

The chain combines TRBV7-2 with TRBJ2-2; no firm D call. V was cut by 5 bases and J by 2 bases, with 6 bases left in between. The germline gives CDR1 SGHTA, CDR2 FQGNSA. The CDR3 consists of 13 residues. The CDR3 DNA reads TGTGCCAGCAGCAGAACTAACACCGGGGAGCTGTTTTTT. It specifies CASSRTNTGELFF.